This T cell receptor (beta chain) was sequenced for a study of blood T cell repertoires in COVID-19. Study-wide background: The United States, Italy and Spain supplied acute and convalescent COVID-19 samples.

The CDR3 covers 11 residues. Germline lookup yields CDR1 SEHNR and CDR2 FQNEAQ (reference sequence). Trimming shortened V by 6 bases and J by 8 bases, and 8 bases separated the two germline ends. In the original workflow: Estimated nucleated cell counts came from reference gene primer amplification. The repertoire was sequenced with immunoSEQ multiplex PCR; TCRdb's copy has only in-frame clones and lacks some. That table gives V, J and clone size, and the DNA gave D and trimming. The table lists 280,000 or so clones, over 75% of them singletons. Material: peripheral blood. The chain has TRBV7-9 and TRBJ1-3; D is undetermined. The source is a human donor in a cohort sampled during active COVID-19. CDR3 protein: CASRLSDTIYF. CDR3 nucleotides: TGTGCCAGCAGATTATCGGACACCATATATTTT.